Listed here is a single TCR beta chain. Antigen specificity is unknown. In the same sample, other DNA sequences code for this CDR3. V was cut by 4 bases and J by 1 base, with 6 bases left in between. Germline CDR1 and CDR2: SGHRS and YFSETQ. The CDR3 runs 14 residues. These data are taken from a study of shared clonotypes between healthy human individuals. How the authors handled the data: For the immunoSEQ data, sequences were junction-only without quality scores, so filtering differed. Only in-frame clones appear in the TCRdb table, and some are missing; sequencing was by immunoSEQ multiplex PCR. The DNA was the basis for D and trimming; V, J and clone size are from that table. The sample consists of more than 1 million clones, about four fifths of them appearing once. Findings of the study overall: Rarefaction demonstrated incomplete sorted-subset sequencing despite large depth. Naive subsets usually exceeded memory subsets in estimated richness.

CD45RA-negative memory and CD45RA+ naive subsets were split from the CD4+ cells. The sequenced sample consisted of memory CD4+ T cells from PBMCs. Subset noted: CD45RA-negative fraction. The receptor was isolated from a young man in good health. Some clones in this sample may be carry-over from other donors' samples. The chain recombines TRBV5-1 with TRBJ2-6; no firm D call. The CDR3 is CASSPVSGANVLTF. The CDR3 nucleotides read TGCGCCAGCAGCCCTGTATCTGGGGCCAACGTCCTGACTTTC.